These T cell receptor beta chains were read from a single sample in a study of T cell responses to AZD1222 COVID-19 vaccine. Clones were read by immunoSEQ multiplex PCR, and TCRdb kept only the in-frame ones, dropping some. Of around 100,000 clones in the sample, less than 95% are singletons; the top ten hold about 5%. This specimen consisted of peripheral blood, obtained on day 0 of AZD1222 vaccination. The origin of the receptors is an adult in good health. Both conserved end residues are trimmed from each CDR3. Fields, in order: D gene, J gene, CDR3 length, V gene, CDR3 protein. The D gene is left open where the match is weak.

TRBD1	TRBJ1-2	17	TRBV4-2	ASSLLEGGQGLFNYGYT
.	TRBJ1-1	16	TRBV15	ATSREGWGVWENTEAF
.	TRBJ2-7	12	TRBV13	ASSLAFNSYEQY
TRBD2	TRBJ2-1	17	TRBV3-1/TRBV3-2	ASIRAGTSGGGPYNEQF
TRBD2	TRBJ2-7	12	TRBV6-5	ASSPGRGPYEQY
TRBD2	TRBJ2-2	11	TRBV12-3/TRBV12-4	ASRRGVAGELF
.	TRBJ2-7	13	TRBV10-3	ATTHRGQSSYEQY
.	TRBJ1-5	11	TRBV6-5	ATKGGRYQPQH
.	TRBJ1-2	11	TRBV28	ASKQGANYGYT
TRBD1	TRBJ2-7	12	TRBV6-2/TRBV6-3	ASSHLDRDYEQY
TRBD2	TRBJ2-1	13	TRBV4-2	ASSQGVAGGYEQF
.	TRBJ1-2	12	TRBV7-9	ASSSSSRSYGYT
TRBD1	TRBJ1-4	12	TRBV19	ASRTGTGQEKLF
.	TRBJ1-6	13	TRBV19	ASSIEAGITSPLH
.	TRBJ2-2	12	TRBV7-3	ASSFSGSSGELF
.	TRBJ1-6	11	TRBV6-5	ASRGPANSPLH
.	TRBJ1-2	14	TRBV19	ASSMDQSRIGYGYT
TRBD1	TRBJ2-2	13	TRBV7-7	ATSPGTGVTGELF
TRBD1	TRBJ1-6	13	TRBV6-5	ASWKTGIGGSPLH
.	TRBJ2-5	13	TRBV18	ASSPHNRAGETQY